Shown below are 26 T cell receptor beta chains from a single sample sequenced in a study of cytomegalovirus exposure and HLA in healthy donors listed by TCRdb under 2017. Library creation used the immunoSEQ multiplex PCR assay. The immuneACCESS repertoire file appears here via TCRdb, limited to in-frame rearrangements. These files lack a portion of the clones; in checked studies, under half of the deficit traces to unresolved V genes, and the cause of the others is not known. In this sample the table shows approximately 65,000 clones, 91% of which occur a single time. 2.5% to 3.5% of the sample is taken by the ten largest. Sequenced: PBMCs. The receptors originated from a man younger than 35 in good health and CMV-seronegative.

V and J are TRBV9 and TRBJ2-7; no reliable D call. The CDR3 spans 14 residues. CDR1 is SGDLS and CDR2 is YYNGEE in the germline V gene. The V end was cut by 4 bases, the J end by 6 bases, with 17 bases between. The CDR3 sequence is CASSPRLVTGEQYF. The CDR3 DNA is TGTGCCAGCAGCCCCCGCCTTGTTACGGGCGAGCAGTACTTC.

CDR3 amino acids: CSARRQGTYEQYF. Written as DNA, the CDR3 is TGCAGCGCTCGGAGACAGGGGACCTACGAGCAGTACTTC. V usage is TRBV29-1 and J usage is TRBJ2-7, with TRBD1 matching over 8 bases. The junction had 7 bases not matched to a gene; V was cut back by 7 bases and J by 2 bases. Germline values: CDR1 SQVTM, CDR2 ANQGSEA. This CDR3 has 13 amino acids.

The chain joins TRBV11-2 to TRBJ2-1; TRBD2 agrees at 12 bases. Germline V CDR1 and CDR2: SGHAT, FQNNGV. Losses at the gene ends were 8 bases for V and 7 bases for J; bases not matched to a gene: 15. The CDR3 sequence is 17 residues long. The CDR3 sequence is CASHVGAGTSGLNEQFF. CDR3 DNA: TGTGCCAGCCACGTGGGGGCCGGGACTAGCGGGTTGAATGAGCAGTTCTTC.

The chain uses TRBV5-6 and TRBJ2-5; a weak D match, TRBD1 (6 bases). The V and J ends lost 3 bases and 5 bases respectively, with 20 bases between them. This CDR3 spans 16 amino acids. Germline V gene lookup returns CDR1 SGHDT and CDR2 YYEEEE. This CDR3 reads CASSSWGREKGETQYF. In DNA, the CDR3 is TGTGCCAGCAGCTCCTGGGGGCGCGAGAAGGGGGAGACCCAGTACTTC.

Only one count was recorded for this clone. The chain has TRBV6-1 and TRBJ2-3, with a weak D call TRBD2 (5 bases). This CDR3 has 14 amino acids. The V end lost 4 bases, the J end lost 0 bases, and 8 bases lay between the germline ends. CDR1 is MNHNS and CDR2 is SASEGT in the germline V gene. The CDR3 reads CASSVTRSTDTQYF. CDR3 DNA sequence: TGTGCCAGCAGTGTTACTAGAAGCACAGATACGCAGTATTTT.

J is TRBJ2-1 and V is TRBV4-3; 12 bases map to TRBD2. V gave up 3 bases and J gave up 2 bases; unmatched junction bases: 2. Germline assignment: CDR1 LGHNA and CDR2 YSLEER. The CDR3 has 16 amino acids. CDR3 protein: CASSQTSGRTYNEQFF. CDR3 in DNA: TGCGCCAGCAGCCAGACTAGCGGGAGAACCTACAATGAGCAGTTCTTC.

This chain joins TRBV9 and TRBJ1-1; D is undetermined. Trimming cost V 1 base and J 3 bases, with 10 bases left between them. Germline V CDR1 and CDR2: SGDLS, YYNGEE. This CDR3 comprises 14 residues. DNA of the CDR3: TGTGCCAGCAGCGTATTGGAGGCCGACACTGAAGCTTTCTTT. It is translated as CASSVLEADTEAFF.

This chain uses TRBV5-6 with TRBJ2-5; 8 bases are a match to TRBD1. Germline lookup yields CDR1 SGHDT and CDR2 YYEEEE. The CDR3 covers 14 residues. Trimming at V came to 4 bases and at J to 5 bases, leaving 7 bases not matched to a gene. For the CDR3, the DNA is TGTGCCAGCAGCCCCTCAGGGGGCGTGGAGACCCAGTACTTC. Translating it yields CASSPSGGVETQYF.

The chain couples TRBV19 to TRBJ1-5; possible D gene TRBD1, 5 bases. Trimming left V 5 bases short and J 4 bases short, with 27 bases between. This CDR3 is built from 19 residues. Germline values: CDR1 LNHDA, CDR2 SQIVND (reference sequence). CDR3 coding DNA: TGTGCCAGTAGTGAGGGACTATTAAGGTCCGGGACGCGAAATCAGCCCCAGCATTTT. It specifies CASSEGLLRSGTRNQPQHF.

This chain joins TRBV5-3 and TRBJ1-1; the D is unclear. TRBV5-3 belongs to the ORF category, with a function that is uncertain. V lost 1 base and J lost 4, with 5 bases in between. The CDR3 totals 12 residues. The CDR3: CARSLLGTEAFF. The CDR3 DNA follows: TGTGCCAGAAGCTTGCTAGGCACTGAAGCTTTCTTT.

The rearrangement uses TRBV27 and TRBJ2-2; the match to TRBD2 covers 11 bases. Trimming at V came to 1 base and at J to 0 bases, leaving 1 base not matched to a gene. The germline V gene encodes CDR1 MNHEY and CDR2 SMNVEV (reference sequence). The CDR3 has 17 amino acids. CDR3: CASSLFSGRANTGELFF. CDR3 coding DNA: TGTGCCAGCAGTTTATTTAGCGGGAGGGCGAACACCGGGGAGCTGTTTTTT.

The V gene is TRBV7-2, the J gene TRBJ1-5, with TRBD1 as a possible D gene (5 bases). The V end was cut by 6 bases, the J end by 7 bases, with 16 bases between. The CDR3 runs to 14 residues. Germline assignment: CDR1 SGHTA and CDR2 FQGNSA. The CDR3 DNA is TGTGCCAGCAGTTTCCCGGGGGTGGGGCAGCCCCAGCATTTT. Amino acid sequence: CASSFPGVGQPQHF.

V usage is TRBV6-6 and J usage is TRBJ1-2, with 10 bases lining up with TRBD1. Trimming removed 6 bases from V and 4 bases from J; junction bases left unmatched: 11. This CDR3 is 16 amino acids long. Per germline, CDR1 MNHNY and CDR2 SVGAGI (reference sequence). Here the CDR3 reads CASRTTGGGSPYGYTF. Written as DNA, the CDR3 is TGTGCCAGCAGAACGACAGGGGGCGGCAGCCCCTATGGCTACACCTTC.

This chain connects TRBV15 to TRBJ2-1; TRBD2 matches 15 bases. Germline V CDR1 and CDR2: LNHNV, YYDKDF (reference sequence). V lost 3 bases to trimming and J lost 1 base; unmatched junction nucleotides: 10. The CDR3 sequence is 20 residues long. The DNA of the CDR3 is TGTGCCACCAGCAGGGACAGGGGGACTAGCGGGGGGAGTTCCTACAATGAGCAGTTCTTC. It translates to CATSRDRGTSGGSSYNEQFF.

The rearrangement links TRBV7-8 to TRBJ1-2, with 9 nucleotides matching TRBD1. Germline V CDR1 and CDR2: SGHVS, FQNEAQ. CDR3 length: 14 amino acids. V shed 7 bases, J shed 2 bases, and the junction held 5 bases outside the gene matches. CDR3 nucleotide sequence: TGTGCCAGCACGACAGGGGGGCGGAACTATGGCTACACCTTC. Translation: CASTTGGRNYGYTF.

This chain links TRBV7-2 with TRBJ1-5; D may be TRBD1 (5 bases). This CDR3 has 14 amino acids. CDR1 SGHTA and CDR2 FQGNSA come from the germline V gene. The V end lost 1 base, the J end lost 4 bases, and 8 bases lay between the germline ends. The CDR3 bases are TGTGCCAGCAGCTTAGGTGGGGGGAATCAGCCCCAGCATTTT. Its translation: CASSLGGGNQPQHF.

The V and J genes are TRBV29-1 and TRBJ2-7; D may be TRBD1 (5 bases). The CDR3 runs 13 residues. Germline V lookup: CDR1 SQVTM, CDR2 ANQGSEA. The V and J ends lost 0 bases and 0 bases respectively, with 6 bases between them. The CDR3, as DNA: TGCAGCGTTGAAGATGACAGCTCCTACGAGCAGTACTTC. Its protein product is CSVEDDSSYEQYF.

The chain is built from TRBV9 and TRBJ2-7; D might be TRBD2 (6 bases). Germline assignment: CDR1 SGDLS and CDR2 YYNGEE. The CDR3 runs 15 residues. The V gene lost 3 bases and the J gene lost 0 bases, with 13 bases spanning the gap. CDR3 amino acids: CASSEGAGVSYEQYF. CDR3 in DNA: TGTGCCAGCAGCGAGGGAGCGGGTGTCTCCTACGAGCAGTACTTC.

This chain uses TRBV6-5 with TRBJ2-7; D is perhaps TRBD1 (6 bases). The V gene's germline CDR1 is MNHEY and CDR2 SVGAGI. This CDR3 spans 15 amino acids. The ends were cut back, 0 bases at V and 7 bases at J, with 16 bases in the middle. The CDR3 DNA reads TGTGCCAGCAGTTACTCGAGTAGGGGGAGAGGGGAGCAGTACTTC. Translating it yields CASSYSSRGRGEQYF.

The rearrangement joins TRBV7-3 to TRBJ2-5; TRBD1 agrees at 8 bases. Germline V gives CDR1 SGHTA, CDR2 FQGTGA. The V gene end was trimmed by 5 bases and the J gene end by 4 bases; junction bases not matched to a gene: 3. The CDR3 runs to 13 residues. CDR3 residues: CASSNTGGETQYF. Written as DNA, the CDR3 is TGTGCCAGCAGCAACACAGGGGGAGAGACCCAGTACTTC.

The V call is TRBV27, the J call TRBJ2-1, with D perhaps matching TRBD1 (6 bases). CDR3 length: 12 residues. Germline V gene data show CDR1 as MNHEY and CDR2 as SMNVEV (reference sequence). Trimming pared 10 bases from V and 9 bases from J, leaving 16 bases between. CDR3: CATRSGGLEQFF. The CDR3 DNA reads as TGTGCCACTCGGAGTGGGGGCCTTGAGCAGTTCTTC.

The V gene is TRBV6-5, the J gene TRBJ1-2, with 7 bases fitting TRBD1. Germline assignment: CDR1 MNHEY and CDR2 SVGAGI. The CDR3 is 13 amino acids. V shed 6 bases and J 5 bases; nucleotides not matched to a gene: 6. The CDR3, as DNA: TGTGCCAGCAGATCCACAGGGGTATATGGCTACACCTTC. This translates into CASRSTGVYGYTF.

The V and J genes are TRBV27 and TRBJ2-5, with D perhaps matching TRBD2 (6 bases). The CDR3 length is 16 residues. The germline V and J ends were trimmed by 1 base and 5 bases, with 17 bases remaining between them. The germline V gene has CDR1 MNHEY and CDR2 SMNVEV (reference sequence). The CDR3 coding sequence is TGTGCCAGCAGTTTATGGACGGGAGTCGCCTCGGAGACCCAGTACTTC. This gives the protein CASSLWTGVASETQYF.

In its sample, this clone was seen a few times. V gene TRBV29-1 combines with J gene TRBJ2-7, with D maybe TRBD2 (6 bases). CDR1 and CDR2 (germline): SQVTM, ANQGSEA. Trimming removed 6 bases from V and 0 bases from J, with 15 bases in between. The CDR3 has 14 amino acids. This CDR3 is CSVRTDGGSYEQYF. CDR3 coding DNA: TGCAGCGTGAGAACCGACGGGGGCTCCTACGAGCAGTACTTC.

The chain has TRBV18 and TRBJ2-6, with a possible D match to TRBD2 (6 bases). The CDR3 runs to 18 residues. V lost 1 base to trimming and J lost 0 bases, with 13 bases between them. Germline V gene data show CDR1 as KGHSH and CDR2 as LQKENI. The CDR3: CASSPQEGWYSGANVLTF. CDR3 DNA sequence: TGTGCCAGCTCACCACAGGAGGGCTGGTACTCTGGGGCCAACGTCCTGACTTTC.

This chain joins TRBV7-3 and TRBJ2-4; TRBD1 agrees at 8 bases. Germline loops: CDR1 SGHTA, CDR2 FQGTGA. The CDR3 extends over 13 amino acids. The V and J ends lost 3 bases and 10 bases, in that order; junction bases with no gene match: 5. CDR3 protein: CASSFRDRRIQYF. The CDR3 DNA reads TGTGCCAGCAGCTTCCGGGACAGGAGAATTCAGTACTTC.